This TCR beta chain was observed in a study of shared clonotypes between healthy human individuals. Deletions cut 8 bases from V and 4 bases from J, with 18 bases between. The CDR3 has 15 amino acids. The germline V gene encodes CDR1 MNHEY and CDR2 SVGAGI. Using immunoSEQ multiplex PCR, the repertoire was profiled, and TCRdb retains in-frame clones only, with some absent. The sample lists under 1,100,000 clones; about 75% were seen once. The TCR comes from a man younger than 30 in good health. The sample taken for sequencing was memory CD4+ T cells sorted from blood. Subset denoted: CD45RA-negative fraction. The J gene is TRBJ2-1, the V gene TRBV6-5; perhaps TRBD1 as D (6 bases). The CDR3 is CASSSPGQLYNEQFF. The CDR3 DNA reads as TGTGCCAGCTCATCACCCGGACAGCTATACAATGAGCAGTTCTTC.